What follows are 26 T cell receptor beta chains derived from one specimen sequenced in a study of blood T cell repertoires in COVID-19. The method was immunoSEQ multiplex PCR; TCRdb's version includes in-frame clones alone and lacks a portion of them. The profile shows some 110,000 clones, 60% to 85% of them singletons. Sequences were obtained from peripheral blood. The receptors were gathered from a man aged 65-85 years with acute or convalescent COVID-19.

The chain couples TRBV30 to TRBJ2-2, with D maybe TRBD1 (5 bases). Germline CDR1 and CDR2: GTSNPN and SVGIG (reference sequence). V lost 0 bases and J 7 bases, leaving 9 bases between the germline ends. This CDR3 is 13 amino acids long. CDR3 protein: CAWSVKGLGELFF. CDR3 DNA sequence: TGTGCCTGGAGTGTTAAGGGGCTCGGGGAGCTGTTTTTT.

The chain couples TRBV7-2 to TRBJ1-2; no clear D. V dropped 1 base and J dropped 5 bases, with 11 bases sitting between them. This CDR3 is built from 14 residues. Germline CDR1 SGHTA, CDR2 FQGNSA. This CDR3 reads CASSLGGTYYGYTF. The CDR3 nucleotides read TGTGCCAGCAGCTTAGGCGGTACCTATTATGGCTACACCTTC.

The rearrangement links TRBV27 to TRBJ2-7; D not resolved. Trimming took 4 bases from V and 4 from J, leaving 5 bases between them. CDR1 and CDR2 from the germline V gene are MNHEY and SMNVEV (reference sequence). This CDR3 spans 11 amino acids. The CDR3 DNA reads as TGTGCCAGCAGTTCCCCGTACGAGCAGTACTTC. Translating gives CASSSPYEQYF.

The table lists this clone with a few counts. The genes are TRBV18 and TRBJ2-3, with a tentative D call TRBD1 (6 bases). The germline V gene has CDR1 KGHSH and CDR2 LQKENI. The V gene lost 3 bases and the J gene lost 5 bases, with 9 bases spanning the gap. The CDR3 spans 13 residues. CDR3 residues: CASSPRGGDTQYF. The CDR3 DNA sequence: TGTGCCAGCTCACCCCGAGGGGGAGATACGCAGTATTTT.

This rearrangement joins TRBV18 to TRBJ2-5; 8 bases align to TRBD2. Germline V gene lookup returns CDR1 KGHSH and CDR2 LQKENI. The V gene end was trimmed by 3 bases and the J gene end by 5 bases; junction bases not matched to a gene: 8. This CDR3 region has 15 residues. The CDR3 DNA sequence: TGTGCCAGCTCACCCCCGGGACTAGTGGGCGAGACCCAGTACTTC. Amino acid sequence: CASSPPGLVGETQYF.

The gene calls are TRBV18 and TRBJ2-5; 8 nucleotides match TRBD2. The ends lost 4 bases at V and 5 bases at J; junction bases unmatched: 3. Per germline, CDR1 KGHSH and CDR2 LQKENI. CDR3 size: 13 residues. The CDR3 reads CASSLGLAETQYF. CDR3 DNA sequence: TGTGCCAGCTCACTCGGACTAGCTGAGACCCAGTACTTC.

In its sample, this clone was seen a few times. This chain uses TRBV28 with TRBJ2-7, with TRBD1 as a possible D gene (6 bases). Germline assignment: CDR1 MDHEN and CDR2 SYDVKM. This CDR3 region has 14 residues. Trimming left V 7 bases short and J 0 bases short, with 13 bases between. In DNA, the CDR3 is TGTGCCAGCACCAAGACAGGAGGCTCCTACGAGCAGTACTTC. Protein: CASTKTGGSYEQYF.

The V gene is TRBV20-1, the J gene TRBJ2-5; D remains ambiguous. Trimming stripped 3 bases from V and 0 bases from J, with 2 bases between. Germline V gives CDR1 DFQATT, CDR2 SNEGSKA (reference sequence). There are 11 residues in the CDR3. Here the CDR3 reads CSASYQETQYF. The CDR3 DNA sequence: TGCAGTGCTAGCTACCAAGAGACCCAGTACTTC.

The table lists this clone with a count of one. The chain uses TRBV5-1 and TRBJ1-3; possible D gene TRBD1, 5 bases. The length of the CDR3 is 16 residues. V lost 5 bases and J 0 bases, leaving 15 bases between the germline ends. From germline, CDR1 is SGHRS and CDR2 YFSETQ. The chain's CDR3 is CASRPGTASSGNTIYF. CDR3 nucleotide sequence: TGCGCCAGCAGACCAGGGACTGCGAGCTCTGGAAACACCATATATTTT.

The J gene is TRBJ2-1, the V gene TRBV30; 7 bases are shared with TRBD2. The CDR3 is made up of 13 amino acids. Germline assignment: CDR1 GTSNPN and CDR2 SVGIG (reference sequence). V was clipped by 0 bases and J by 9 bases; unmatched bases: 5. The CDR3 spells CAWSVGREIEQFF. CDR3 bases: TGTGCCTGGAGTGTAGGGCGGGAGATTGAGCAGTTCTTC. Together with reference TRBV30 and TRBJ2-1, the CDR3 gives the full variable domain: SQTIHQWPATLVQPVGSPLSLECTVEGTSNPNLYWYRQAAGRGLQLLFYSVGIGQISSEVPQNLSASRPQDRQFILSSKKLLLSDSGFYLCAWSVGREIEQFFGPGTRLTVL.

The rearrangement links TRBV6-5 to TRBJ1-2; D is perhaps TRBD1 (5 bases). CDR1 and CDR2 (germline): MNHEY, SVGAGI. V shed 0 bases and J shed 4 bases, with 12 bases lying between them. The CDR3 runs 15 residues. Here the CDR3 DNA reads TGTGCCAGCAGTTACTCGATAAAGCAGGGCTATGGCTACACCTTC. The encoded protein is CASSYSIKQGYGYTF.

The chain carries TRBV5-8 and TRBJ2-7, with 12 bases lining up with TRBD1. The CDR3 is made up of 14 amino acids. CDR1 is SGHTS and CDR2 is YDEGEE in the germline V gene. The V and J ends lost 4 bases and 13 bases, in that order; junction bases with no gene match: 12. DNA for the CDR3: TGTGCCAGCAGCGCGGGACAGGGGGCCCCCTCTCTTTACTTC. It yields the protein CASSAGQGAPSLYF.

This rearrangement joins TRBV9 to TRBJ2-7, with a tentative D call TRBD1 (5 bases). CDR3 length equals 13 residues. V gave up 2 bases and J gave up 6 bases, with 12 bases separating them. Germline V gene sequence: CDR1 SGDLS, CDR2 YYNGEE. The CDR3: CASSVKGPGEQYF. Written as DNA, the CDR3 is TGTGCCAGCAGCGTGAAGGGGCCGGGCGAGCAGTACTTC.

The chain is built from TRBV5-1 and TRBJ2-7, with TRBD1 as a possible D gene (6 bases). CDR1 is SGHRS and CDR2 is YFSETQ in the germline V gene. Trimming shortened V by 1 base and J by 0 bases, and 14 bases separated the two germline ends. This CDR3 has 16 residues. CDR3 residues: CASSLPRDTNSYEQYF. The CDR3 coding sequence is TGCGCCAGCAGCTTGCCTCGGGACACCAACTCCTACGAGCAGTACTTC.

V usage is TRBV7-2 and J usage is TRBJ1-2; D is ambiguous. The CDR3 spans 14 residues. Trimming stripped 1 base from V and 0 bases from J, with 6 bases between. Germline lookup yields CDR1 SGHTA and CDR2 FQGNSA. CDR3 nucleotide sequence: TGTGCCAGCAGCTTAGACGGGGCTAACTATGGCTACACCTTC. The encoded protein is CASSLDGANYGYTF.

The chain is built from TRBV10-1 and TRBJ1-4, with 8 bases aligning to TRBD1. With 3 bases clipped from V and 8 bases from J, the junction kept 5 bases outside the gene matches. Germline values: CDR1 WNHNN, CDR2 SYGVQD (reference sequence). This CDR3 contains 14 residues. CDR3 bases: TGCGCCAGCAGTGACGGGACAGGAAAAGAAAAACTGTTTTTT. This codes for CASSDGTGKEKLFF.

J is TRBJ2-7 and V is TRBV6-4; D is ambiguous. Germline CDR1 and CDR2: MRHNA and SNTAGT. Trimming pared 0 bases from V and 0 bases from J, leaving 21 bases between. The CDR3 loop spans 19 amino acids. Here the CDR3 DNA reads TGTGCCAGCAGTGACTCGATACCCCCATACTCCCCGAGCTCCTACGAGCAGTACTTC. Protein: CASSDSIPPYSPSSYEQYF.

The gene calls are TRBV28 and TRBJ1-5, with TRBD1 identical over 8 bases. The ends lost 9 bases at V and 7 bases at J; junction bases unmatched: 11. The CDR3 has 14 amino acids. CDR1 is MDHEN, CDR2 SYDVKM, per germline. The CDR3 DNA reads as TGTGCCAGTGTATTGGACAGGGTCTACCAGCCCCAGCATTTT. This translates into CASVLDRVYQPQHF.

The chain joins TRBV5-8 to TRBJ2-6; TRBD2 matches at 7 bases. The V and J ends lost 0 bases and 0 bases, in that order; junction bases with no gene match: 3. The germline V gene encodes CDR1 SGHTS and CDR2 YDEGEE. CDR3 length: 17 amino acids. This CDR3 is CASSLVGDYSGANVLTF. CDR3 nucleotide sequence: TGTGCCAGCAGCTTGGTGGGGGACTACTCTGGGGCCAACGTCCTGACTTTC.

The chain employs TRBV7-3 and TRBJ2-3; D is uncertain. CDR3 length equals 13 residues. V was trimmed by 1 base and J by 3 bases, leaving 5 bases between them. Germline CDR1 is SGHTA and CDR2 is FQGTGA. CDR3 sequence (DNA): TGTGCCAGCAGCTTAAGCACAACAGATACGCAGTATTTT. This codes for CASSLSTTDTQYF.

V and J are TRBV27 and TRBJ2-3; unclear D gene. Trimming removed 1 base from V and 6 bases from J, with 14 bases in between. The CDR3 sequence is 15 residues long. Germline CDR1 and CDR2: MNHEY and SMNVEV (reference sequence). CDR3 loop: CASSLWLTSRDTQYF. In DNA form, the CDR3 reads TGTGCCAGCAGTTTATGGCTAACCTCGAGGGATACGCAGTATTTT.

The V gene is TRBV19, the J gene TRBJ2-2; 12 nucleotides match TRBD2. Trimming removed 7 bases from V and 7 bases from J; junction bases left unmatched: 13. The CDR3 runs to 17 residues. The V gene's germline CDR1 is LNHDA and CDR2 SQIVND (reference sequence). CDR3 in DNA: TGTGCCAGTACTAGACTAGCGGGAGATTTGGGAAACGGGGAGCTGTTTTTT. Protein: CASTRLAGDLGNGELFF.

V and J are TRBV15 and TRBJ1-5; TRBD1 matches at 8 bases. Looked up from germline, CDR1 is LNHNV and CDR2 is YYDKDF (reference sequence). Trimming at V came to 0 bases and at J to 6 bases, leaving 7 bases not matched to a gene. This CDR3 region has 16 residues. In nucleotides, the CDR3 is TGTGCCACCAGCAGAGAGGGGCAGGGGGCAGGTCAGCCCCAGCATTTT. This translates into CATSREGQGAGQPQHF.

The rearrangement links TRBV9 to TRBJ2-7; 7 bases map to TRBD1. From germline, CDR1 is SGDLS and CDR2 YYNGEE. Trimming at V came to 7 bases and at J to 6 bases, leaving 4 bases not matched to a gene. The CDR3 runs 11 residues. CDR3 amino acids: CASGAGGEQYF. In DNA, the CDR3 is TGTGCCAGCGGGGCAGGGGGCGAGCAGTACTTC.

The chain carries TRBV6-4 and TRBJ1-4, with D hard to call. Between the trimmed V and J ends, which lost 4 bases and 7 bases, there was a span of 28 bases. This CDR3 is built from 19 residues. Germline CDR1 reads MRHNA; CDR2 reads SNTAGT. CDR3 in amino acids: CASSAPPSTDGREVEKLFF. CDR3 nucleotides: TGTGCCAGCAGTGCCCCCCCGAGTACCGACGGTCGAGAGGTTGAAAAACTGTTTTTT.

This clone was observed a handful of times. V is TRBV28 and J is TRBJ2-1; 11 bases are a match to TRBD2. Per germline, CDR1 MDHEN and CDR2 SYDVKM. This CDR3 has 17 amino acids. With 9 bases clipped from V and 0 bases from J, the junction kept 10 bases outside the gene matches. The CDR3 region is CASRVAGGPSSYNEQFF. In nucleotides, the CDR3 is TGTGCCAGTCGGGTAGCGGGAGGGCCGTCCTCCTACAATGAGCAGTTCTTC.